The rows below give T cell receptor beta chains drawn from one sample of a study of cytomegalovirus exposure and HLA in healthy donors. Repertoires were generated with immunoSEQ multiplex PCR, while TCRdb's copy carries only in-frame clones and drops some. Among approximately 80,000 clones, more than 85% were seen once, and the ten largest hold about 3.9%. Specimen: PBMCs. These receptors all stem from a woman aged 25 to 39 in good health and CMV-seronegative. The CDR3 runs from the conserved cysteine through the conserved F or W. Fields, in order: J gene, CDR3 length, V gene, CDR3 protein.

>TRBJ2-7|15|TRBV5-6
CASSLEGGEDHEQYF
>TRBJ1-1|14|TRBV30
CAWGGALLVSEAFF
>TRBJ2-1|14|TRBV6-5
CASSPGGSYNEQFF
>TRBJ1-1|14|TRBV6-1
CASSENRANTEAFF
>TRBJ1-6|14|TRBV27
CASSSGFNNSPLHF
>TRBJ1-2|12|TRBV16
CASSQGEYGYTF
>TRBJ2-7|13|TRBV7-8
CASSLVNGHEQYF
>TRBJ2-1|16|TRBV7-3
CASSLGGTVSYNEQFF
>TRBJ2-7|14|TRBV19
CASRTSGGVYEQYF
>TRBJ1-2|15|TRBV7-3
CASSTNYRDQDGYTF
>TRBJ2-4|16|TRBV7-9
CASSLPGDLAKNIQYF
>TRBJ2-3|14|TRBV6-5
CASSYSVLGDTQYF
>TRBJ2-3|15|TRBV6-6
CASSYGGGPTDTQYF
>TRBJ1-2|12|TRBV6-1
CASSERAEGYTF
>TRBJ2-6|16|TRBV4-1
CASSQDRGSGANVLTF
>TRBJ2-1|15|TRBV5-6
CASSLTGTGYNEQFF
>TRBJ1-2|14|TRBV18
CASSRTGGAGGYTF
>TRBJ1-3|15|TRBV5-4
CASSLGTGAGNTIYF
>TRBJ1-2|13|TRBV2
CASSEFGGYGYTF
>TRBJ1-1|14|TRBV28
CASINGGGNTEAFF
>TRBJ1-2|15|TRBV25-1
CASSDGTGGLYGYTF
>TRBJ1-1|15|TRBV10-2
CAILRWGRASTEAFF
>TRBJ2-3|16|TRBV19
CASSISGGPLTDTQYF
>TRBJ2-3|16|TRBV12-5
CASGLGETSGGDTQYF
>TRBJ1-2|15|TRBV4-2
CASSQENGGAGGYTF
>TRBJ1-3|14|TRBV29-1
CSVALDRIGNTIYF
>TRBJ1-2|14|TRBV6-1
CASSAFRQGRGYTF
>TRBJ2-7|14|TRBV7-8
CASSFRLWGDEQYF
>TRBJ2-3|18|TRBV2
CASSEPPGLAGAPDTQYF
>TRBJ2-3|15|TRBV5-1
CASSLQRQSTDTQYF
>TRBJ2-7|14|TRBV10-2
CASRLAGGNYEQYF
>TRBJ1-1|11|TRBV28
CASSQDRKAFF
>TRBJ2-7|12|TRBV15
CATASRASEQYF
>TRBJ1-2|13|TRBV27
CASSLSARGGYTF
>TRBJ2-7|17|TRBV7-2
CASSLAPSTADGYEQYF
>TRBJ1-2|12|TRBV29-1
CSVRQGDYGYTF
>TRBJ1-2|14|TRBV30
CAWSVLHTGYGYTF
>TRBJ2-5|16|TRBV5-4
CASSIGTGPYQETQYF
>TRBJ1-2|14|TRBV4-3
CASSQDLGLYGYTF
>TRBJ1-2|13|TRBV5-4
CASSKQGAGGYTF
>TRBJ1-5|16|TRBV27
CASSLGDGRRNQPQHF
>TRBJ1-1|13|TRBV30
CAWSVQGSGEAFF
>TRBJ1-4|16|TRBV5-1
CASSLTGGVTNEKLFF
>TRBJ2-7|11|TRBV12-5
CASAFSYEQYF
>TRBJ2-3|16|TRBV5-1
CASSPYGGAHGDTQYF
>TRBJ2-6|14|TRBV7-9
CASSASSGANVLTF
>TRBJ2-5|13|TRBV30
CAWSGGTGVPQYF
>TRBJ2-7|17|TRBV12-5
CASGLTQRREYSYEQYF
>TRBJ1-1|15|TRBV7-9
CASSRLVRGPTEAFF
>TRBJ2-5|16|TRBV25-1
CASSERSGGAEETQYF
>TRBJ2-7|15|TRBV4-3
CASSPTSGGSYEQYF
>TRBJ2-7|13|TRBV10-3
CAISDGTGYEQYF
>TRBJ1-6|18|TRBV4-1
CASSQDQGPSSYNSPLHF
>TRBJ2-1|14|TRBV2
CASRQAGQRNEQFF